Below, 12 T cell receptor beta chains from the same sample are listed, as sequenced in a study of T cells in Graves' hyperthyroidism and ophthalmopathy. Researchers took RNA transcripts and amplified the TCR beta CDR3 regions from them. During a first-round RT-PCR of the TCR CDR3, the HTBI primer set was used. TCRdb re-derived calls from the multiplex PCR reads in MiXCR, one entry per CDR3 protein. The data hold about half a million distinct CDR3 sequences, with roughly 16% observed a single time. The sample was blood. The receptors were gathered from a woman under 40 with Graves' ophthalmopathy.

Many counts were recorded for this clonotype. The V and J genes are TRBV5-8 and TRBJ2-3; TRBD2 agrees at 8 bases. From germline, CDR1 is SGHTS and CDR2 YDEGEE. The CDR3 is made up of 14 amino acids. The V segment lost 5 bases and the J segment 2 bases; nucleotides outside the gene matches: 4. CDR3 loop: CASSSSGHTDTQYF. CDR3 bases: TGTGCCAGCAGTTCTAGCGGGCACACAGATACGCAGTATTTT.

In its sample, this clonotype was seen a few times. The rearrangement uses TRBV3-1 and TRBJ2-6; perhaps D is TRBD1 or TRBD2 (5 bases each). The CDR3 runs to 17 residues. CDR1 and CDR2 (germline): LGHDT, YNNKEL (reference sequence). V was cut by 0 bases and J by 2 bases, with 11 bases left in between. CDR3 DNA: TGTGCCAGCAGCCAAGATCTGTTGGGGGCTGGGGCCAACGTCCTGACTTTC. Its translation is CASSQDLLGAGANVLTF.

This clonotype was observed a single time. This clone may be a read error of a much larger clone one base away. The chain joins TRBV11-2 to TRBJ2-5; 7 positions match TRBD2. CDR1 is SGHAT and CDR2 is FQNNGV in the germline V gene. The CDR3 covers 17 residues. CDR3: CANSHALATPWRETQYF. CDR3 bases: TGTGCCAACAGCCATGCACTAGCGACCCCCTGGAGAGAGACCCAGTACTTC.

At least ten counts were recorded for this clonotype. The chain combines TRBV12-3 or TRBV12-4 with TRBJ2-3; possibly TRBD2 for D (5 bases). The CDR3 is 14 amino acids. V was cut by 7 bases and J by 0 bases, with 11 bases left in between. The CDR3 loop is CASTSGSSTDTQYF. CDR3 nucleotide sequence: TGTGCCAGCACCTCGGGGAGTAGCACAGATACGCAGTATTTT.

The chain combines TRBV4-1 with TRBJ1-2, with 9 bases aligning to TRBD1. V shed 0 bases and J 5 bases; nucleotides not matched to a gene: 7. This CDR3 has 16 residues. Germline V gene lookup returns CDR1 MGHRA and CDR2 YSYEKL. CDR3 sequence reads: CASSQDGQGKRYGYTF. In nucleotides, the CDR3 is TGCGCCAGCAGCCAAGACGGACAGGGGAAGCGGTATGGCTACACCTTC.

This clonotype was detected only a few times. The chain recombines TRBV24-1 with TRBJ2-5; D is ambiguous. CDR3 length equals 16 residues. Germline CDR1 KGHDR, CDR2 SFDVKD. V was cut by 0 bases and J by 1 base, with 11 bases left in between. CDR3 bases: TGTGCCACCAGTGATTTGCCAGGTGACTCCCAAGAGACCCAGTACTTC. Its translation is CATSDLPGDSQETQYF.

The rearrangement links TRBV27 to TRBJ2-7; D is unclear. Germline-derived CDR1 and CDR2 are MNHEY and SMNVEV (reference sequence). V dropped 1 base and J dropped 3 bases, with 10 bases sitting between them. The CDR3 covers 14 residues. The CDR3 region has the DNA TGTGCCAGCAGTTTATACTATGACTTCTACGAGCAGTACTTC. Protein sequence: CASSLYYDFYEQYF.

This clonotype was counted between two and nine times. The V gene is TRBV25-1, the J gene TRBJ2-1; D remains ambiguous. Germline CDR1 reads MGHDK; CDR2 reads SYGVNS. The CDR3 totals 12 residues. The V and J ends lost 3 bases and 4 bases respectively, with 4 bases between them. The DNA of the CDR3 is TGTGCCAGCAGTGACTTTTACAATGAGCAGTTCTTC. Protein product: CASSDFYNEQFF.

This chain uses TRBV9 with TRBJ2-3, with unresolved D. Germline assignment: CDR1 SGDLS and CDR2 YYNGEE. V dropped 2 bases and J dropped 4 bases, with 11 bases sitting between them. The CDR3 totals 14 residues. CDR3 DNA: TGTGCCAGCAGCGTGGGCGGAAGGCCAGATACGCAGTATTTT. Residues: CASSVGGRPDTQYF.

The chain joins TRBV4-3 to TRBJ1-1; no reliable D call. Germline lookup yields CDR1 LGHNA and CDR2 YSLEER. CDR3 length equals 13 residues. The V and J ends lost 2 bases and 4 bases respectively, with 8 bases between them. The CDR3 protein is CASSQKAGTEAFF. The DNA for the CDR3 is TGCGCCAGCAGCCAAAAGGCCGGCACTGAAGCTTTCTTT.

J is TRBJ2-1 and V is TRBV4-2; no definite D call. Germline CDR1 reads LGHNA; CDR2 reads YNFKEQ. The CDR3 totals 16 residues. V was cut by 0 bases and J by 6 bases, with 15 bases left in between. CDR3 sequence (DNA): TGTGCCAGCAGCCAAGAGTATTTCCTTTATTCCAATGAGCAGTTCTTC. Encoded protein: CASSQEYFLYSNEQFF.

The chain couples TRBV9 to TRBJ2-1; D is perhaps TRBD2 (6 bases). V lost 4 bases and J 5 bases, leaving 13 bases between the germline ends. The CDR3 spans 14 residues. In germline, CDR1 is SGDLS, CDR2 YYNGEE. As DNA, the CDR3 is TGTGCCAGCAGCCCCCGGGGGAGAGACAATGAGCAGTTCTTC. Amino acids: CASSPRGRDNEQFF.